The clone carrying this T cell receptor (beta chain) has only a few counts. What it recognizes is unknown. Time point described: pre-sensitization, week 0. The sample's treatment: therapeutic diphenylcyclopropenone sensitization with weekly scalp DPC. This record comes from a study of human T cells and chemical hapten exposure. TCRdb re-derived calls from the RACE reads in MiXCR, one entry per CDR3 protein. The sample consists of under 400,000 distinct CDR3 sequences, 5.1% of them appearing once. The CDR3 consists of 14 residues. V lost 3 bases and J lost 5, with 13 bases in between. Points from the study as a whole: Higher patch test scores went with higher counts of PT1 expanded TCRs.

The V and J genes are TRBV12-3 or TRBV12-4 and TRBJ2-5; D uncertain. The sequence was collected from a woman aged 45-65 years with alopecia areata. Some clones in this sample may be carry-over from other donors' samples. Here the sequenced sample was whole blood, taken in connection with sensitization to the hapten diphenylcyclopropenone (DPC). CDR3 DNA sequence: TGTGCCAGCAGTTTGGAGATCATCCGCGAGACCCAGTACTTC. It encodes CASSLEIIRETQYF.